The entry below gives a single TCR beta chain sequence along with its context. CDR3 length: 16 residues. V gave up 3 bases and J gave up 4 bases, with 15 bases separating them. CDR1 is MNHEY, CDR2 SMNVEV, per germline (reference sequence). Per the original data handling: Nucleated cell counts were estimated from reference gene primer amplification. Sequenced by immunoSEQ multiplex PCR; TCRdb stores in-frame clones only, minus some. The V and J calls and clone size were taken over from that table, and D and trimming were inferred from the DNA. The sample has roughly 220,000 clones, around 83% seen once. These data are taken from a study of blood T cell repertoires in COVID-19. Study summary: Samples of COVID-19 (acute and convalescent) were obtained from the United States, Italy and Spain. T cells, B-cell-depleted T cells, or PBMCs provided the cDNA or gDNA that served as material.

The chain uses TRBV27 and TRBJ2-2; D is perhaps TRBD1 (5 bases). This TCR was recovered from a man aged 45 to 65 who had recovered from COVID-19. What was sequenced was peripheral blood. For the CDR3, the DNA is TGTGCCAGCAGTTTGGGGCTTGAGGTTCGCACCGGGGAGCTGTTTTTT. It specifies CASSLGLEVRTGELFF.